A single sample is the source of the 23 T cell receptor beta chains below, sequenced in a study of blood T cell repertoires in COVID-19. TCRdb keeps only in-frame clones here, not all; method: immunoSEQ multiplex PCR. Here the sample spans some 260,000 clones, 65% to 85% being singletons. The sequenced sample consisted of peripheral blood. These receptors were collected from a woman in her thirties or forties with active or convalescent COVID-19.

The chain combines TRBV6-4 with TRBJ2-3; tentative D call: TRBD2 (6 bases). In germline, CDR1 is MRHNA, CDR2 SNTAGT. The CDR3 has 15 residues. Trimming pared 2 bases from V and 5 bases from J, leaving 14 bases between. The CDR3 DNA follows: TGTGCCAGCAGTGACAACCGAAGGGGAGGAGATACGCAGTATTTT. This gives the protein CASSDNRRGGDTQYF.

The chain combines TRBV30 with TRBJ1-1; 7 nucleotides align to TRBD1. With 5 bases clipped from V and 1 base from J, the junction kept 4 bases outside the gene matches. CDR1 and CDR2 (germline): GTSNPN, SVGIG (reference sequence). This CDR3 region has 13 residues. In DNA, the CDR3 is TGTGCCTGGGCTCAGGGGGGGAACACTGAAGCTTTCTTT. Translated: CAWAQGGNTEAFF.

This sequence joins TRBV19 and TRBJ1-4, with D tentatively TRBD1 (5 bases). The germline V gene encodes CDR1 LNHDA and CDR2 SQIVND (reference sequence). Deletions cut 6 bases from V and 9 bases from J, with 17 bases between. The CDR3 consists of 14 residues. CDR3 in amino acids: CASSPGLTTQKLFF. Here the CDR3 DNA reads TGTGCCAGTAGCCCGGGACTCACGACCCAAAAACTGTTTTTT.

The sample holds a few counts of this clone. V is TRBV5-6 and J is TRBJ1-1; D is undetermined. Germline values: CDR1 SGHDT, CDR2 YYEEEE. Trimming stripped 4 bases from V and 8 bases from J, with 15 bases between. CDR3 length: 13 amino acids. Here the CDR3 reads CASSQDTEYEAFF. The CDR3 nucleotides are TGTGCCAGCAGCCAAGACACAGAATACGAAGCTTTCTTT. The full variable domain, rest sourced from reference TRBV5-6 and TRBJ1-1, is DAGVTQSPTHLIKTRGQQVTLRCSPKSGHDTVSWYQQALGQGPQFIFQYYEEEERQRGNFPDRFSGHQFPNYSSELNVNALLLGDSALYLCASSQDTEYEAFFGQGTRLTVV.

The chain has TRBV29-1 and TRBJ1-4; TRBD1 matches at 8 bases. CDR1 and CDR2 (germline): SQVTM, ANQGSEA. This CDR3 contains 14 residues. Trimming at V came to 8 bases and at J to 2 bases, leaving 7 bases not matched to a gene. CDR3: CSTGQGPTNEKLFF. CDR3 bases: TGCAGCACCGGACAGGGACCCACTAATGAAAAACTGTTTTTT.

The genes are TRBV10-3 and TRBJ1-5; 7 bases are a match to TRBD1. The CDR3 is 14 residues long. V lost 2 bases and J lost 6; bases outside the gene matches: 4. Germline-derived CDR1 and CDR2 are ENHRY and SYGVKD. CDR3 amino acids: CAISETGESQPQHF. The CDR3, as DNA: TGTGCCATCAGTGAGACAGGGGAGAGTCAGCCCCAGCATTTT.

The gene calls are TRBV7-9 and TRBJ1-6; 9 bases are a match to TRBD1. V lost 5 bases to trimming and J lost 11 bases; unmatched junction nucleotides: 13. This CDR3 region has 16 residues. Per the germline V gene, CDR1 is SEHNR and CDR2 is FQNEAQ (reference sequence). CDR3 loop: CASSRTTGQGRAPLHF. The DNA of the CDR3 is TGTGCCAGCAGCCGAACGACAGGACAGGGGAGGGCACCCCTCCACTTT.

The chain employs TRBV7-9 and TRBJ2-2; unclear D gene. The V end lost 6 bases, the J end lost 5 bases, and 10 bases lay between the germline ends. There are 13 residues in the CDR3. CDR1 and CDR2 (germline): SEHNR, FQNEAQ (reference sequence). CDR3 sequence: CASRVSVTGELFF. In nucleotides, the CDR3 is TGTGCCAGCAGGGTTTCGGTGACCGGGGAGCTGTTTTTT.

This clone was observed a few times. This sequence joins TRBV5-8 and TRBJ1-4; D not resolved. This CDR3 has 14 residues. The V end was cut by 5 bases, the J end by 8 bases, with 16 bases between. Germline CDR1 reads SGHTS; CDR2 reads YDEGEE. CDR3 nucleotides: TGTGCCAGCAGACTAGCGATGGCCGGAGAAAAACTGTTTTTT. This gives the protein CASRLAMAGEKLFF.

Turning to this clone: Within the sample, other DNA sequences also encode this same CDR3. This rearrangement joins TRBV7-9 to TRBJ1-1, with D hard to call. Between the trimmed V and J ends, which lost 1 base and 5 bases, there was a span of 11 bases. Germline V gene sequence: CDR1 SEHNR, CDR2 FQNEAQ (reference sequence). There are 14 residues in the CDR3. CDR3 in amino acids: CASSLVGGGTEAFF. The CDR3 DNA follows: TGTGCCAGCAGCTTAGTTGGTGGAGGGACTGAAGCTTTCTTT.

This chain connects TRBV3-1 (or the pseudogene TRBV3-2) to TRBJ2-5, with TRBD1 matching 7 bases. J lost 5 bases, V lost 3 bases, and 9 bases had no gene match. The CDR3 length is 15 residues. Germline loops: CDR1 LGHDT, CDR2 YNNKEL (reference sequence). CDR3 residues: CASSHGDSSGETQYF. The CDR3 DNA reads as TGTGCCAGCAGCCATGGGGACAGTTCAGGGGAGACCCAGTACTTC.

The gene calls are TRBV30 and TRBJ1-4; D is unclear. Trimming stripped 0 bases from V and 12 bases from J, with 14 bases between. The V gene's germline CDR1 is GTSNPN and CDR2 SVGIG (reference sequence). The CDR3 runs to 13 residues. CDR3 coding DNA: TGTGCCTGGAGTGTATCCCATCGGGGAGAACTGTTTTTT. The encoded protein is CAWSVSHRGELFF.

The chain uses TRBV5-1 and TRBJ1-1; 8 nucleotides match TRBD1. The CDR3 is 15 residues long. V lost 0 bases and J lost 3; bases outside the gene matches: 4. The V gene's germline CDR1 is SGHRS and CDR2 YFSETQ. The CDR3 bases are TGCGCCAGCAGCTTGGATGGCAGGGGGCACACTGAAGCTTTCTTT. The encoded protein is CASSLDGRGHTEAFF.

V and J are TRBV5-6 and TRBJ1-3; D not resolved. CDR1 is SGHDT, CDR2 YYEEEE, per germline. V gave up 0 bases and J gave up 0 bases, with 16 bases separating them. The CDR3 runs to 18 residues. The CDR3 DNA reads as TGTGCCAGCAGCTTGGTCCAATGGGCCGAGACCTCTGGAAACACCATATATTTT. This encodes CASSLVQWAETSGNTIYF.

The gene calls are TRBV30 and TRBJ1-1; D is uncertain. V lost 3 bases to trimming and J lost 4 bases, with 6 bases between them. CDR1 and CDR2 from the germline V gene are GTSNPN and SVGIG (reference sequence). The CDR3 is made up of 11 amino acids. The CDR3 region has the DNA TGTGCCTGGAGCAGTCCCACTGAAGCTTTCTTT. Protein: CAWSSPTEAFF.

Only one count was recorded for this clone. The rearrangement links TRBV2 to TRBJ2-4; a weak D match, TRBD2 (7 bases). The CDR3 is made up of 18 amino acids. Trimming took 5 bases from V and 2 from J, leaving 22 bases between them. In germline, CDR1 is SNHLY, CDR2 FYNNEI. CDR3: CASSPIPRWGGSKNIQYF. The CDR3 DNA is TGTGCCAGCAGTCCAATTCCGAGGTGGGGGGGCTCCAAAAACATTCAGTACTTC.

The CDR3 DNA reads TGCAGCGTTGAACCCGTGGGCACTGGAAACACCATATATTTT. This translates into CSVEPVGTGNTIYF. The chain joins TRBV29-1 to TRBJ1-3; D remains unclear. Germline V gene sequence: CDR1 SQVTM, CDR2 ANQGSEA. This CDR3 is built from 14 residues. V dropped 2 bases and J dropped 2 bases, with 10 bases sitting between them.

The J gene is TRBJ2-5, the V gene TRBV30; TRBD1 agrees at 8 bases. Trimming at V came to 2 bases and at J to 4 bases, leaving 3 bases not matched to a gene. CDR3 length: 13 residues. Per the germline V gene, CDR1 is GTSNPN and CDR2 is SVGIG (reference sequence). In DNA, the CDR3 is TGTGCCTGGAGTAAGACAGGGGTAGAGACCCAGTACTTC. Translating it yields CAWSKTGVETQYF. The full variable domain, in which reference TRBV30 and TRBJ2-5 provide the parts outside the CDR3, is SQTIHQWPATLVQPVGSPLSLECTVEGTSNPNLYWYRQAAGRGLQLLFYSVGIGQISSEVPQNLSASRPQDRQFILSSKKLLLSDSGFYLCAWSKTGVETQYFGPGTRLLVL.

The rearrangement joins TRBV27 to TRBJ1-1; 11 bases fit TRBD1. V shed 5 bases and J 10 bases; nucleotides not matched to a gene: 9. Germline values: CDR1 MNHEY, CDR2 SMNVEV (reference sequence). The CDR3 is made up of 14 amino acids. Here the CDR3 reads CASSPLTGQGGAFF. In DNA, the CDR3 is TGTGCCAGCAGTCCACTTACGGGACAGGGGGGAGCTTTCTTT.

This chain connects TRBV15 to TRBJ1-2; no clear D. Germline CDR1 is LNHNV and CDR2 is YYDKDF (reference sequence). The CDR3 has 15 amino acids. Trimming left V 2 bases short and J 4 bases short, with 14 bases between. CDR3 nucleotide sequence: TGTGCCACCAGCAGATCGGGATCCTGGTTCTATGGCTACACCTTC. Its translation is CATSRSGSWFYGYTF.

As concerns this clone: The DNA is left out, because the CDR3 cannot be placed on it with certainty; the CDR3 is given as TCRdb lists it. The genes are TRBV4-1 and TRBJ1-3. Germline assignment: CDR1 MGHRA and CDR2 YSYEKL. The CDR3 has 16 amino acids, counting both end residues. The CDR3 loop is CATQEGKTSGRNTIYF.

The J gene is TRBJ1-2, the V gene TRBV4-1, with a weak D call TRBD1 (6 bases). V lost 0 bases, J lost 3 bases, and 11 bases lay in between. The CDR3 is 15 residues long. Germline values: CDR1 MGHRA, CDR2 YSYEKL. The CDR3 nucleotides read TGCGCCAGCAGCCAAGATTACAGGGCAGACTATGGCTACACCTTC. Amino acids: CASSQDYRADYGYTF.

This chain uses TRBV19 with TRBJ1-6; 10 bases line up with TRBD1. CDR1 is LNHDA, CDR2 SQIVND, per germline (reference sequence). The CDR3 consists of 15 residues. J lost 7 bases, V lost 4 bases, and 4 bases had no gene match. CDR3: CASSKRQGANSPLHF. In DNA, the CDR3 is TGTGCCAGTAGTAAACGACAGGGGGCGAATTCACCCCTCCACTTT.